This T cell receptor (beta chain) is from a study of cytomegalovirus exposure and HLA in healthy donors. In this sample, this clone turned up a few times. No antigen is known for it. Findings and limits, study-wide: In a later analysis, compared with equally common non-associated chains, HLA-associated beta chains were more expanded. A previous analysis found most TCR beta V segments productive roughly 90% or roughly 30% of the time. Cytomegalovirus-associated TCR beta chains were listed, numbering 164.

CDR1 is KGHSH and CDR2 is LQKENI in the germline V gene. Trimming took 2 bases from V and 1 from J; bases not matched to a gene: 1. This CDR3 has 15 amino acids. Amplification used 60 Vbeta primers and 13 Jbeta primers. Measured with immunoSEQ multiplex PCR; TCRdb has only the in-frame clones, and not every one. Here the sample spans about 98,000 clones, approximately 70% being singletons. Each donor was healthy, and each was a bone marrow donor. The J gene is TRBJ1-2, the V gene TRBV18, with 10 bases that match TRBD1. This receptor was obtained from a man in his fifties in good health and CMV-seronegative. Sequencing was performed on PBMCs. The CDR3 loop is CASSPGTGDNYGYTF. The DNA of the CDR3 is TGTGCCAGCTCACCAGGGACAGGGGATAACTATGGCTACACCTTC.